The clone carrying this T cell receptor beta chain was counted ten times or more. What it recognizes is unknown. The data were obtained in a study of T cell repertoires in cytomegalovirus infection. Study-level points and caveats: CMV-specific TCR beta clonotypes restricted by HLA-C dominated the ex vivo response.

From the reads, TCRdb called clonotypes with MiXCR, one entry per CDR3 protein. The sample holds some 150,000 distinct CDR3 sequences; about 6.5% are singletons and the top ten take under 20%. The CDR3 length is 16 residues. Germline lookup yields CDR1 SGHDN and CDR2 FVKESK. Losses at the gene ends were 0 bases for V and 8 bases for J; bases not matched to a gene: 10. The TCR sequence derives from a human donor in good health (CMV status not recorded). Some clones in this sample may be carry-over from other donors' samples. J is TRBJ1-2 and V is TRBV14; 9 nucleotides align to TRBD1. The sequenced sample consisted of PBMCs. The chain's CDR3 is CASSQDSRTGADGYTF. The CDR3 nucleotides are TGTGCCAGCAGCCAAGACAGCCGGACAGGGGCGGACGGCTACACCTTC.